This T cell receptor (beta chain) was profiled in a study of blood T cell repertoires in COVID-19. Produced via immunoSEQ multiplex PCR; TCRdb's table is partial and in-frame only. The sample consists of around 180,000 clones, approximately 84% of them appearing once. The CDR3 length is 16 residues. With V trimmed by 2 bases and J by 2 bases, 8 bases remained unmatched. In germline, CDR1 is SEHNR, CDR2 FQNEAQ (reference sequence). Only a few counts were recorded for this clone. Sequenced material: peripheral blood. The sequence derives from a human donor in a cohort sampled during active COVID-19. V is TRBV7-9 and J is TRBJ1-1; 7 nucleotides line up with TRBD1. CDR3 region: CASSLSVGTVNTEAFF. Here the CDR3 DNA reads TGTGCCAGCAGCTTATCTGTGGGGACAGTTAACACTGAAGCTTTCTTT.